This TCR beta chain was sequenced for a study of blood T cell repertoires in COVID-19. J gave up 5 bases and V 0 bases, and 8 bases lay outside the gene matches. The germline CDR1 and CDR2 sequences are MNHEY and SVGEGT. The CDR3 has 17 residues. Clones were read by immunoSEQ multiplex PCR, and TCRdb kept only the in-frame ones, dropping some. The sample has over 150,000 clones, roughly four fifths seen once. Sample: peripheral blood. The J gene is TRBJ2-1, the V gene TRBV6-2 or TRBV6-3, with 9 bases fitting TRBD2. This receptor was identified in a human donor with acute or convalescent COVID-19. The donor label of this sample is uncertain. CDR3 in amino acids: CASSYSIGLAGDNEQFF. Written as DNA, the CDR3 is TGTGCCAGCAGTTACTCGATAGGGTTAGCGGGAGACAATGAGCAGTTCTTC.